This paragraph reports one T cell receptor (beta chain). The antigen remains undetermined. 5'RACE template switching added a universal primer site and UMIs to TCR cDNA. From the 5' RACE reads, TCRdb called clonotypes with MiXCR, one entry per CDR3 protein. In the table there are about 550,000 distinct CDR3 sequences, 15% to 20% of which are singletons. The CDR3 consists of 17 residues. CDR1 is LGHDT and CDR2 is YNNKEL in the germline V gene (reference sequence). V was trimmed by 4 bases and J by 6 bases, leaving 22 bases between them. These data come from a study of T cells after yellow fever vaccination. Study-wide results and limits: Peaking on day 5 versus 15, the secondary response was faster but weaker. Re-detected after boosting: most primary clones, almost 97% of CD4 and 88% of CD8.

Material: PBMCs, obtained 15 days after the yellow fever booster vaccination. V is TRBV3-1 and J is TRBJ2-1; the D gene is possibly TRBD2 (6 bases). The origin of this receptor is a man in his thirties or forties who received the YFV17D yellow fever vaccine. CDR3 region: CASSLTALRVGGNEQFF. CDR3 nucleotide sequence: TGTGCCAGCAGCCTTACGGCCTTGAGGGTGGGGGGCAATGAGCAGTTCTTC.